This TCR beta chain was captured by sequencing in a study of blood T cell repertoires in COVID-19. Study in general: Some COVID-19 samples were acute and others convalescent; all came from the United States, Italy and Spain. From T cells, B-cell-depleted T cells, or PBMCs came the material, which was cDNA or gDNA.

CDR3 length equals 15 residues. Germline-derived CDR1 and CDR2 are SNHLY and FYNNEI. J gave up 7 bases and V 6 bases, and 9 bases lay outside the gene matches. Patients at the Seattle site were enrolled during active infection and followed longitudinally. The authors' processing: Quantification of nucleated cells was approximated via reference gene primer amplification. TCRdb keeps only in-frame clones here, not all; method: immunoSEQ multiplex PCR. Clone size and V and J calls were adopted from that table, with D and trimming inferred from the DNA. The sample lists 250,000 to 350,000 clones; 65% to 85% were seen once.

Sequencing was done on a sample of peripheral blood. This chain links TRBV2 with TRBJ2-7, with 13 bases identical to TRBD2. This clonotype was obtained from a human donor with COVID-19, enrolled during active disease. The donor label of this sample is uncertain. CDR3: CASSLGLAGVGEQYF. The CDR3, as DNA: TGTGCCAGCAGCTTAGGACTAGCGGGAGTCGGGGAGCAGTACTTC.